Sequencing of this TCR beta chain was carried out in a study of T cell responses to AZD1222 COVID-19 vaccine. Regarding the study as a whole: Clonal diversity may have been underestimated, and the donors were mostly white British, with more females than males. Two AZD1222 administrations were followed by greater Spike-specific TCR breadth and depth. Across the whole spike, CD4 TCRs peaked at regions 160-218 and 743-854. Nearly half of spike-specific TCRs reportedly target unmutated variant regions.

With respect to this clone: The antigen is not known.

Germline values: CDR1 SGHVS, CDR2 FNYEAQ. Unmatched junction bases numbered 9, after V lost 4 bases and J lost 6 bases. This CDR3 is 15 amino acids long. TCRdb's copy holds only in-frame clones and misses some; the assay was immunoSEQ multiplex PCR. Found here are 75,000 to 80,000 clones, 75% to 90% of them singletons; the top ten hold over 1.1%. J is TRBJ2-1 and V is TRBV7-6; the match to TRBD2 covers 7 bases. The material sequenced was peripheral blood, taken 28 days after the second AZD1222 dose. The sequence was obtained from an adult who received the AZD1222 COVID-19 vaccine. In DNA, the CDR3 is TGTGCCAGCAGCTGGGAACCGGGCGGGGGCAATGAGCAGTTCTTC. Protein sequence: CASSWEPGGGNEQFF.